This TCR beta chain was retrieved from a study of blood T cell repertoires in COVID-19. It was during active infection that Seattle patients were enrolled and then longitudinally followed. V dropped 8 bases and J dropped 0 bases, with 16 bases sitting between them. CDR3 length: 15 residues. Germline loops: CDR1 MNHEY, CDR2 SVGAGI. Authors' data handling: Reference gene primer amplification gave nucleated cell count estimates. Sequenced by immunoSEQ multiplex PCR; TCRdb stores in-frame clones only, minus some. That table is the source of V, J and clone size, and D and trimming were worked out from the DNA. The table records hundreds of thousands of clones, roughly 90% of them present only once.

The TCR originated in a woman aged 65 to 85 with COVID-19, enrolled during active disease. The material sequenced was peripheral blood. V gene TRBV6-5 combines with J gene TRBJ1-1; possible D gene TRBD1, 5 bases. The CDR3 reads CASYSLGGMNTEAFF. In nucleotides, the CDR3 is TGTGCCAGCTATTCCCTCGGGGGTATGAACACTGAAGCTTTCTTT.